This T cell receptor beta chain was found in a study of shared clonotypes between healthy human individuals. General study results and limits: Generation probabilities of non-shared clonotypes were lower (relative to those shared by all four donors).

A remark on this clone: Its antigen remains unidentified.

Assay: immunoSEQ multiplex PCR; the TCRdb copy retains only in-frame clones and omits some. Of 2,500,000 or so clones listed, about 92% are singletons. The CDR3 extends over 13 amino acids. Germline-derived CDR1 and CDR2 are SEHNR and FQNEAQ (reference sequence). The clonotype originates from a man younger than 35 in good health. Sequencing input: naive CD4+ T cells sorted from blood. Described subset: CD45RA+ positively selected. The chain combines TRBV7-9 with TRBJ2-2; 10 positions agree with TRBD2. CDR3 in amino acids: CTSGTSNTGELFF. The CDR3 nucleotides read TGTACTAGCGGGACCTCGAACACCGGGGAGCTGTTTTTT.